The 27 T cell receptor beta chains below all came from one sample that was sequenced in a study of blood T cell repertoires in COVID-19. Libraries were prepared by immunoSEQ multiplex PCR; TCRdb keeps only in-frame clonotypes and omits some of them. The data hold 130,000 or so clones, with 70% to 85% observed a single time. Material for sequencing was PBMCs or T cells enriched from blood (not recorded which). These receptors all stem from a man aged 50-60 years who had recovered from COVID-19.

The DNA of the CDR3 is TGTGCCAGCAGTTTAGGACAGACTAATGGCTACACCTTC. Encoded protein: CASSLGQTNGYTF. The chain is built from TRBV28 and TRBJ1-2; TRBD1 is a possible D gene (6 bases). Germline values: CDR1 MDHEN, CDR2 SYDVKM. The CDR3 has 13 amino acids. Trimming stripped 2 bases from V and 6 bases from J, with 10 bases between.

The rearrangement links TRBV6-5 to TRBJ2-5; 8 bases are shared with TRBD2. V shed 6 bases, J shed 2 bases, and the junction held 5 bases outside the gene matches. The germline V gene encodes CDR1 MNHEY and CDR2 SVGAGI. This CDR3 spans 14 amino acids. The CDR3 here is CASSPGLVQETQYF. The CDR3 coding sequence is TGTGCCAGCAGCCCGGGACTAGTTCAAGAGACCCAGTACTTC.

This chain connects TRBV27 to TRBJ2-5; D is ambiguous. Deletions cut 5 bases from V and 7 bases from J, with 20 bases between. The CDR3 sequence is 15 residues long. The germline gives CDR1 MNHEY, CDR2 SMNVEV (reference sequence). The CDR3 bases are TGTGCCAGCAGTCAAAACTTATATAGTCTCGGGACCCAGTACTTC. Encoded protein: CASSQNLYSLGTQYF.

V is TRBV6-2 or TRBV6-3 and J is TRBJ1-1, with D perhaps TRBD1 (6 bases). Germline CDR1 is MNHEY and CDR2 is SVGEGT. Trimming shortened V by 2 bases and J by 6 bases, and 13 bases separated the two germline ends. The CDR3 runs 14 residues. CDR3 DNA sequence: TGTGCCAGCAGTTACCCCCGGACAGTACCTGAAGCTTTCTTT. It encodes CASSYPRTVPEAFF.

This chain joins TRBV4-3 and TRBJ2-5; possibly TRBD2 for D (6 bases). V was trimmed by 0 bases and J by 5 bases, leaving 19 bases between them. The CDR3 totals 17 residues. CDR1 and CDR2 from the germline V gene are LGHNA and YSLEER. The CDR3 nucleotides are TGCGCCAGCAGCCAAGATCTCATCCAGGGTGGGAGGGAGACCCAGTACTTC. Protein sequence: CASSQDLIQGGRETQYF.

V gene TRBV9 combines with J gene TRBJ2-3; D remains unclear. The CDR3 is 12 amino acids. V was pared by 0 bases and J by 10 bases, with 9 bases between. Germline CDR1 is SGDLS and CDR2 is YYNGEE. CDR3 amino acids: CASSVDRGSQYF. The CDR3 DNA is TGTGCCAGCAGCGTAGATCGAGGATCGCAGTATTTT.

This sequence joins TRBV28 and TRBJ2-7; 8 bases are shared with TRBD1. The CDR3 covers 15 residues. Germline loops: CDR1 MDHEN, CDR2 SYDVKM. Trimming removed 4 bases from V and 2 bases from J; junction bases left unmatched: 7. The CDR3 is CASSSGQGIPYEQYF. In DNA form, the CDR3 reads TGTGCCAGCAGTTCAGGACAGGGAATTCCCTACGAGCAGTACTTC.

This sequence joins TRBV6-5 and TRBJ1-2; 9 nucleotides match TRBD1. After removal of 1 base from V and 7 bases from J, the junction contained 4 bases not matched to a gene. This CDR3 is built from 14 residues. Germline CDR1 reads MNHEY; CDR2 reads SVGAGI. DNA of the CDR3: TGTGCCAGCAGTTACTTACAGGGGGCCGGTGGCTACACCTTC. Translation: CASSYLQGAGGYTF.

The chain employs TRBV5-1 and TRBJ1-6; 9 nucleotides align to TRBD1. The CDR3 has 15 amino acids. The V segment lost 4 bases and the J segment 6 bases; nucleotides outside the gene matches: 5. Germline-derived CDR1 and CDR2 are SGHRS and YFSETQ. In DNA, the CDR3 is TGCGCCAGCAGCCCACAGGGGGCAGGTAATTCACCCCTCCACTTT. Amino acid sequence: CASSPQGAGNSPLHF.

The chain carries TRBV9 and TRBJ1-5, with D tentatively TRBD1 (6 bases). Germline V lookup: CDR1 SGDLS, CDR2 YYNGEE. The CDR3 consists of 13 residues. The ends were cut back, 4 bases at V and 4 bases at J, with 9 bases in the middle. The CDR3 coding sequence is TGTGCCAGCAGCCCGGACAGTAATCAGCCCCAGCATTTT. Its protein product is CASSPDSNQPQHF.

This chain links TRBV5-5 with TRBJ1-2; tentative D call: TRBD1 (6 bases). The ends were cut back, 0 bases at V and 5 bases at J, with 14 bases in the middle. The CDR3 consists of 15 residues. CDR1 SGHKS and CDR2 YYEKEE come from the germline V gene (reference sequence). CDR3 protein: CASSLGLDRLYGYTF. DNA of the CDR3: TGTGCCAGCAGCTTGGGCCTAGACAGGCTGTATGGCTACACCTTC.

DNA of the CDR3: TGTGCCTGGAGTTGGGGAGGGCCCGGGGAGCTGTTTTTT. This gives the protein CAWSWGGPGELFF. J is TRBJ2-2 and V is TRBV30; TRBD2 aligns across 7 bases. J lost 6 bases, V lost 2 bases, and 3 bases had no gene match. CDR3 length: 13 residues. Per the germline V gene, CDR1 is GTSNPN and CDR2 is SVGIG (reference sequence).

The genes are TRBV21-1 and TRBJ1-5; the table's D call TRBD1 went unverified against the DNA. TRBV21-1 is labeled a pseudogene. The CDR3 extends over 17 amino acids. CDR3 in amino acids: CASSKAPGQISNQPQHF. The CDR3 DNA reads as TGTGCCAGCAGCAAAGCTCCCGGACAGATTAGCAATCAGCCCCAGCATTTT.

CDR3 region: CASSLFLEQYF. The CDR3 bases are TGTGCCAGCAGTTTATTTCTCGAGCAGTACTTC. This sequence joins TRBV12-3 or TRBV12-4 and TRBJ2-7, with unresolved D. The CDR3 has 11 amino acids. V was pared by 2 bases and J by 6 bases, with 5 bases between.

This clone has only one observation. Within the sample, other DNA sequences also encode this same CDR3. The chain carries TRBV6-4 and TRBJ2-3, with 9 bases identical to TRBD2. Germline-derived CDR1 and CDR2 are MRHNA and SNTAGT. This CDR3 is built from 15 residues. The V gene end was trimmed by 3 bases and the J gene end by 0 bases; junction bases not matched to a gene: 1. CDR3 nucleotide sequence: TGTGCCAGCAGTGAGGCGGGGGGGAGCACAGATACGCAGTATTTT. Translated, it gives CASSEAGGSTDTQYF.

The chain is built from TRBV5-4 and TRBJ2-7, with TRBD2 matching over 13 bases. Germline V CDR1 and CDR2: SGHNT, YYREEE (reference sequence). This CDR3 is built from 16 residues. With 3 bases clipped from V and 4 bases from J, the junction kept 7 bases outside the gene matches. The CDR3 DNA follows: TGTGCCAGCAGCTATGGACTAGCGGGGGTTTTATACGAGCAGTACTTC. Its translation: CASSYGLAGVLYEQYF.

The rearrangement links TRBV24-1 to TRBJ2-1, with D perhaps TRBD1 (7 bases). V lost 4 bases to trimming and J lost 1 base, with 19 bases between them. The CDR3 length is 18 residues. Germline V gene sequence: CDR1 KGHDR, CDR2 SFDVKD. The CDR3 DNA reads TGTGCCACCAGTGACAACTGGGGGGACAGATTTTCCTACAATGAGCAGTTCTTC. Amino acids: CATSDNWGDRFSYNEQFF.

V is TRBV27 and J is TRBJ2-5, with 7 bases aligning to TRBD1. This CDR3 region has 15 residues. Germline V lookup: CDR1 MNHEY, CDR2 SMNVEV (reference sequence). Germline trimming cut 3 bases from V and 4 bases from J; bases unmatched to any gene: 8. The DNA of the CDR3 is TGTGCCAGCAGTTTCGGCAGGGGGTGGGGAGAGACCCAGTACTTC. As protein: CASSFGRGWGETQYF.

This rearrangement joins TRBV2 to TRBJ1-3; perhaps TRBD1 as D (5 bases). Trimming removed 6 bases from V and 1 base from J, with 16 bases in between. The CDR3 has 16 residues. CDR1 and CDR2 from the germline V gene are SNHLY and FYNNEI. The CDR3 DNA reads as TGTGCCAGCAGGGCCGAGCTGACAGAATCTGGAAACACCATATATTTT. It yields the protein CASRAELTESGNTIYF.

The chain couples TRBV5-1 to TRBJ1-2; TRBD1 aligns across 10 bases. Germline V CDR1 and CDR2: SGHRS, YFSETQ. The CDR3 contains 16 residues. The ends lost 4 bases at V and 3 bases at J; junction bases unmatched: 9. The chain's CDR3 is CASSPTGQGGDYGYTF. The CDR3 coding sequence is TGCGCCAGCAGCCCCACCGGACAGGGGGGCGACTATGGCTACACCTTC.

The count of this clone is one. This sequence joins TRBV2 and TRBJ1-5, with 7 nucleotides matching TRBD1. This CDR3 has 16 amino acids. Germline lookup yields CDR1 SNHLY and CDR2 FYNNEI. V was clipped by 1 base and J by 0 bases; unmatched bases: 3. The CDR3 bases are TGTGCCAGCAGTGAAGGACAGGGACTTAGCAATCAGCCCCAGCATTTT. Protein: CASSEGQGLSNQPQHF.

This chain connects TRBV29-1 to TRBJ1-2; a weak D match, TRBD1 (5 bases). Trimming cost V 3 bases and J 4 bases, with 12 bases left between them. Germline V gives CDR1 SQVTM, CDR2 ANQGSEA. CDR3 length: 13 residues. The CDR3 is CSVDDAGPYGYTF. DNA for the CDR3: TGCAGCGTTGATGATGCGGGGCCCTATGGCTACACCTTC.

The V call is TRBV19, the J call TRBJ2-5, with D possibly being TRBD1 (5 bases). This CDR3 has 14 amino acids. V was clipped by 2 bases and J by 1 base, with 8 bases between them. CDR1 is LNHDA, CDR2 SQIVND, per germline (reference sequence). The CDR3 sequence is CASSIIDSQETQYF. CDR3 DNA sequence: TGTGCCAGTAGTATAATCGACAGCCAAGAGACCCAGTACTTC.

This clone was observed a handful of times. This chain connects TRBV4-3 to TRBJ1-6; D not certain. The CDR3 is 18 residues long. V lost 6 bases and J lost 0, with 18 bases in between. Per the germline V gene, CDR1 is LGHNA and CDR2 is YSLEER. The CDR3 loop reads CASSLKRGISSYNSPLHF. As DNA, the CDR3 is TGCGCCAGCAGTCTAAAACGAGGAATTAGCTCCTATAATTCACCCCTCCACTTT.

The chain carries TRBV5-4 and TRBJ2-1; 8 bases match TRBD2. Per germline, CDR1 SGHNT and CDR2 YYREEE (reference sequence). The CDR3 has 17 amino acids. J lost 0 bases, V lost 0 bases, and 5 bases had no gene match. The CDR3 DNA sequence: TGTGCCAGCAGCTTGGATCCGGGGGGGAGCTCCTACAATGAGCAGTTCTTC. It is translated as CASSLDPGGSSYNEQFF.

This chain connects TRBV12-3 or TRBV12-4 to TRBJ1-2; D may be TRBD1 (5 bases). V lost 5 bases, J lost 7 bases, and 8 bases lay in between. CDR3 length: 11 residues. CDR3 amino acids: CASSQGVGYTF. The CDR3 DNA reads as TGTGCCAGCAGTCAAGGGGTTGGCTACACCTTC.

The chain joins TRBV27 to TRBJ1-1; a weak D match, TRBD1 (6 bases). This CDR3 region has 13 residues. V was pared by 0 bases and J by 11 bases, with 13 bases between. Germline CDR1 MNHEY, CDR2 SMNVEV (reference sequence). CDR3 bases: TGTGCCAGCAGTTTATCTCAGGGGCGCGAGGCTTTCTTT. It is translated as CASSLSQGREAFF.